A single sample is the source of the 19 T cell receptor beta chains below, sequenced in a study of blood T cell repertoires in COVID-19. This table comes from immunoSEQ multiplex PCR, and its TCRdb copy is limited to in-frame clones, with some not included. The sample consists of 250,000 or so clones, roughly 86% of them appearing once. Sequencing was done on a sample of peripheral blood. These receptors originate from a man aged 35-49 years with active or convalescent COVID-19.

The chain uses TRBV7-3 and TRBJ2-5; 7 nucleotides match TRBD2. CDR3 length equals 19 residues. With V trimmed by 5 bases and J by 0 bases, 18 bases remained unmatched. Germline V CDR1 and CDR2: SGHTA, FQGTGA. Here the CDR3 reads CASSPVGRGRIQYQETQYF. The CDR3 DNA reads TGTGCCAGCAGCCCCGTGGGGCGGGGGAGAATTCAGTACCAAGAGACCCAGTACTTC.

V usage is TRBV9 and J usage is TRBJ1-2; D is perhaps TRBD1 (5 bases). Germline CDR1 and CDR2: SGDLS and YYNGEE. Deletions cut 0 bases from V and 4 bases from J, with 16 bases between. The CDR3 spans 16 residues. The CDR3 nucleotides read TGTGCCAGCAGCGTAGGGCCAGGGCGGCTCTCCTATGGCTACACCTTC. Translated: CASSVGPGRLSYGYTF.

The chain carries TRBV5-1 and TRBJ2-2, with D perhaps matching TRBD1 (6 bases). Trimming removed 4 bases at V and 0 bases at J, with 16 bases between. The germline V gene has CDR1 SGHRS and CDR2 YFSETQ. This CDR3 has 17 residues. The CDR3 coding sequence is TGCGCCAGCAGCCTCTTCCCGGGACAAACGAACACCGGGGAGCTGTTTTTT. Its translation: CASSLFPGQTNTGELFF. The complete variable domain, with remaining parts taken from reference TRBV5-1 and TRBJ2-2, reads KAGVTQTPRYLIKTRGQQVTLSCSPISGHRSVSWYQQTPGQGLQFLFEYFSETQRNKGNFPGRFSGRQFSNSRSEMNVSTLELGDSALYLCASSLFPGQTNTGELFFGEGSRLTVL.

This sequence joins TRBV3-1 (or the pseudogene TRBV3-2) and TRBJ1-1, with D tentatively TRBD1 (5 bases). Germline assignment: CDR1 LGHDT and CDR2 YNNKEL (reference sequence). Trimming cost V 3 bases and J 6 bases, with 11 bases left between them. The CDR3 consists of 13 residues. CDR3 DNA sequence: TGTGCCAGCAGCCACGGACAAGGGGCTGAAGCTTTCTTT. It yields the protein CASSHGQGAEAFF.

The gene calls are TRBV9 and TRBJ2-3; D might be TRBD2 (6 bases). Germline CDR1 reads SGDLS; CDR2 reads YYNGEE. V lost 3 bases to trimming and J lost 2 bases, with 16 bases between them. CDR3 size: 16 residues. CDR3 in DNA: TGTGCCAGCAGCGGCGATAGCGGCTGGAACACAGATACGCAGTATTTT. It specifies CASSGDSGWNTDTQYF.

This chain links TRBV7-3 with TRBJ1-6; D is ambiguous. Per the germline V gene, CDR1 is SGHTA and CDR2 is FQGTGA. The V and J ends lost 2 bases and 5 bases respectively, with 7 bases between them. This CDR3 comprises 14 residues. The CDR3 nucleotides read TGTGCCAGCAGCTTAGAGACACATAATTCACCCCTCCACTTT. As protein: CASSLETHNSPLHF.

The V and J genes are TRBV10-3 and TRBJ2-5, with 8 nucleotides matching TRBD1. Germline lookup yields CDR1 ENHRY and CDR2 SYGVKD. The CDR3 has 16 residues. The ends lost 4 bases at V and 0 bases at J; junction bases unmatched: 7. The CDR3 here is CAISADGDRYQETQYF. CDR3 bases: TGTGCCATCAGTGCCGATGGGGACAGGTACCAAGAGACCCAGTACTTC.

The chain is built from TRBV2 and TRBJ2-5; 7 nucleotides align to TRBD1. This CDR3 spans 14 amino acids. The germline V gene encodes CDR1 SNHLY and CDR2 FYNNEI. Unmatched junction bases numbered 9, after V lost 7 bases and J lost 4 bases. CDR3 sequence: CASTRQGEGETQYF. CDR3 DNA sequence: TGTGCCAGCACCCGACAGGGAGAAGGAGAGACCCAGTACTTC.

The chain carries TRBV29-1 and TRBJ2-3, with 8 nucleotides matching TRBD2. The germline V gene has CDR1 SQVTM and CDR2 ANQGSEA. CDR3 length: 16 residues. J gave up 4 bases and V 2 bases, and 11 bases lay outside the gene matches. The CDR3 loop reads CSVEFSAGGFADTQYF. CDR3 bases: TGCAGCGTTGAATTTTCGGCGGGAGGATTCGCAGATACGCAGTATTTT.

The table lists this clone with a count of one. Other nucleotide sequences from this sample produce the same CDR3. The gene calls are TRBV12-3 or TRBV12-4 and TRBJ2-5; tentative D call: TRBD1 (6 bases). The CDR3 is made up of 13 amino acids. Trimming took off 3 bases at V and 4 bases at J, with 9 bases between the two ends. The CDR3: CASSLGARETQYF. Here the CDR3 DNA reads TGTGCCAGCAGTTTGGGGGCCCGAGAGACCCAGTACTTC.

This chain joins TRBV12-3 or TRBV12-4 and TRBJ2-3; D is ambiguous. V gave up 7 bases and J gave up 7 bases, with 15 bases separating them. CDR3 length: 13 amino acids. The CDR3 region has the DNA TGTGCCAGCAACGGAGATTCCAGACATACGCAGTATTTT. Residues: CASNGDSRHTQYF.

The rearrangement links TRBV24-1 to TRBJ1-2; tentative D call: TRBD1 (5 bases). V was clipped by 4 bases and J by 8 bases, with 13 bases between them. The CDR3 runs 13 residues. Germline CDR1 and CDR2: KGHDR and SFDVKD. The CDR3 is CATSDLGRGGYTF. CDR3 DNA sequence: TGTGCCACCAGTGACCTCGGTAGGGGCGGCTACACCTTC.

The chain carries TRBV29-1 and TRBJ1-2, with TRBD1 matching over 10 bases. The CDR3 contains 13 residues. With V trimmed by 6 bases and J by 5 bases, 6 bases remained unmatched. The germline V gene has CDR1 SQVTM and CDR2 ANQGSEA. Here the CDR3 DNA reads TGCAGCGTCCGAGGACAGGGGGTATATGGCTACACCTTC. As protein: CSVRGQGVYGYTF.

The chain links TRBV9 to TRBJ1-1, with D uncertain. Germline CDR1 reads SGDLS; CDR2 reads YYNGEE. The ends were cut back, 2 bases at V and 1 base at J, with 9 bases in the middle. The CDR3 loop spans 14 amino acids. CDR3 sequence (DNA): TGTGCCAGCAGCGTGCCTAGTACGAACACTGAAGCTTTCTTT. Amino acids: CASSVPSTNTEAFF.

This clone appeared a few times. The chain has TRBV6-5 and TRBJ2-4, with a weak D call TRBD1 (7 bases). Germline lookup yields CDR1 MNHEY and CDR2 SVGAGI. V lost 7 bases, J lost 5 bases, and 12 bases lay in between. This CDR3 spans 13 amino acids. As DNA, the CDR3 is TGTGCCAGCACTGGGGGGACAGAAAACATTCAGTACTTC. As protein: CASTGGTENIQYF.

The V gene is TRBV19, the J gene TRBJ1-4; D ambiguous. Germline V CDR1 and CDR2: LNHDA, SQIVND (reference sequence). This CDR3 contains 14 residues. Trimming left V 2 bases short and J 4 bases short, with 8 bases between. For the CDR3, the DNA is TGTGCCAGTAGTATATCGGGGTTTAATGAAAAACTGTTTTTT. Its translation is CASSISGFNEKLFF.

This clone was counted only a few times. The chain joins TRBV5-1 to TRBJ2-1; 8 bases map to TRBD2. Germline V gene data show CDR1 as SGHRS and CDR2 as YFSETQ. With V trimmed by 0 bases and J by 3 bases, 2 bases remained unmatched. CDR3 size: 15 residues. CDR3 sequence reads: CASSLEGTSYNEQFF. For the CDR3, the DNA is TGCGCCAGCAGCTTGGAAGGGACTAGCTACAATGAGCAGTTCTTC.

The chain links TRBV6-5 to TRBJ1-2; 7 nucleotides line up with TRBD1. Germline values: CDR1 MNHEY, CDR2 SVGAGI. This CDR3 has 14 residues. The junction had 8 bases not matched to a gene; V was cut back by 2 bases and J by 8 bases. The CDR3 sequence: CASSYLGQKGGYTF. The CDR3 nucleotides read TGTGCCAGCAGTTACCTGGGACAGAAAGGGGGCTACACCTTC.

CDR3 sequence reads: CSAARAGTGQDTQYF. The CDR3, as DNA: TGCAGCGCCGCGAGAGCCGGGACAGGTCAAGATACGCAGTATTTT. The chain employs TRBV29-1 and TRBJ2-3; 8 bases agree with TRBD1. J gave up 5 bases and V 7 bases, and 14 bases lay outside the gene matches. Germline V gene sequence: CDR1 SQVTM, CDR2 ANQGSEA. The CDR3 contains 15 residues.